What follows are 8 T cell receptor beta chains derived from one specimen sequenced in a study of CD8 T cells in Susac syndrome. Random hexamers were used to reverse transcribe the RNA input (about 0.5 to 1 ug). TCRdb ran MiXCR on the immunoSEQ multiplex PCR reads and lists one entry per CDR3 protein. The table has about 300,000 distinct CDR3 sequences, around 90% seen once. Sequencing input: CD4+ T cells from PBMCs. These receptors originate from a human donor with multiple sclerosis.

This clonotype is a singleton in its sample. The chain uses TRBV29-1 and TRBJ1-2; 8 bases match TRBD1. V was pared by 6 bases and J by 4 bases, with 16 bases of the junction left unmatched. Per the germline V gene, CDR1 is SQVTM and CDR2 is ANQGSEA. The CDR3 contains 16 residues. CDR3 protein: CSVTNGAGGSAYGYTF. The CDR3 DNA reads TGCAGCGTCACGAATGGGGCAGGGGGCTCCGCCTATGGCTACACCTTC.

The count of this clonotype is one. The rearrangement uses TRBV10-3 and TRBJ2-3, with D unresolved. V shed 6 bases and J shed 8 bases, with 24 bases lying between them. The CDR3 extends over 16 amino acids. Germline CDR1 reads ENHRY; CDR2 reads SYGVKD. The CDR3 bases are TGTGCCATCAGCCCCTTGAAGTCGTCTGGTCTGGTTACGCAGTATTTT. The encoded protein is CAISPLKSSGLVTQYF.

The chain combines TRBV12-3 or TRBV12-4 with TRBJ1-1, with no clear D. This CDR3 is built from 11 residues. V shed 6 bases and J shed 7 bases, with 9 bases lying between them. CDR3 residues: CASRMTSEAFF. DNA of the CDR3: TGTGCCAGCAGGATGACAAGTGAAGCTTTCTTT.

The chain employs TRBV21-1 and TRBJ1-2; no check of the table's D call, TRBD1, against the DNA was made. TRBV21-1 is a pseudogene locus. The CDR3 spans 20 residues. The CDR3 DNA reads TGTGCCAGCAGCAAGAGGCAGGGGGAACAACCTGAACTTACTAACTATGGCTACACCTTC. As protein: CASSKRQGEQPELTNYGYTF.

The chain employs TRBV20-1 and TRBJ2-1, with 7 nucleotides matching TRBD2. The CDR3 runs 12 residues. From germline, CDR1 is DFQATT and CDR2 SNEGSKA (reference sequence). The V and J ends lost 3 bases and 8 bases, in that order; junction bases with no gene match: 4. In DNA, the CDR3 is TGCAGTGCTAGTAGGGCGGGGGATGAGCAGTTCTTC. This codes for CSASRAGDEQFF.

This chain connects TRBV7-2 to TRBJ2-2; D is tentatively TRBD1 or TRBD2 (5 bases each). Per the germline V gene, CDR1 is SGHTA and CDR2 is FQGNSA. There are 14 residues in the CDR3. V lost 2 bases and J lost 6, with 10 bases in between. CDR3 nucleotides: TGTGCCAGCAGCTTACCCCGGGGCGCCGGGGAGCTGTTTTTT. It specifies CASSLPRGAGELFF.

The chain couples TRBV29-1 to TRBJ1-4; possibly TRBD1 for D (5 bases). V lost 4 bases, J lost 7 bases, and 16 bases lay in between. The CDR3 is 14 amino acids. Germline V gene sequence: CDR1 SQVTM, CDR2 ANQGSEA. CDR3 bases: TGCAGCGTTGGTAGGGCAGGGTCGGCTGAAAAACTGTTTTTT. Residues: CSVGRAGSAEKLFF. Complete variable domain (other parts from reference TRBV29-1 and TRBJ1-4): SAVISQKPSRDICQRGTSLTIQCQVDSQVTMMFWYRQQPGQSLTLIATANQGSEATYESGFVIDKFPISRPNLTFSTLTVSNMSPEDSSIYLCSVGRAGSAEKLFFGSGTQLSVL.

The chain joins TRBV10-3 to TRBJ2-7, with D perhaps matching TRBD1 or TRBD2 (5 bases each). V was clipped by 4 bases and J by 9 bases, with 13 bases between them. Germline loops: CDR1 ENHRY, CDR2 SYGVKD. The CDR3 has 12 residues. CDR3 coding DNA: TGTGCCATCAGTGGGGACCTATCGGGGCAGTACTTC. Its translation is CAISGDLSGQYF.